This T cell receptor beta chain is drawn from a study of blood T cell repertoires in COVID-19. Study-level background: Acute and convalescent COVID-19 specimens originated in the United States, Italy and Spain. T cells, B-cell-depleted T cells, or PBMCs supplied cDNA or gDNA.

Deletions cut 5 bases from V and 3 bases from J, with 9 bases between. Germline V CDR1 and CDR2: SGHTS, YDEGEE. This CDR3 has 13 residues. Sequencing used immunoSEQ multiplex PCR; TCRdb keeps in-frame clones, though not all of them. This table has some 190,000 clones, 80% to 90% appearing once. This sequence was found in a man younger than 30 with active or convalescent COVID-19. This rearrangement joins TRBV5-8 to TRBJ2-1; TRBD2 is a possible D gene (6 bases). Specimen: peripheral blood. CDR3 loop: CASRWEDYNEQFF. As DNA, the CDR3 is TGTGCCAGCAGGTGGGAGGACTACAATGAGCAGTTCTTC.